What follows are 30 T cell receptor beta chains derived from one specimen sequenced in a study of cytomegalovirus exposure and HLA in healthy donors. A multiplex PCR was run with 60 Vbeta primers and 13 Jbeta primers. Profiling relied on immunoSEQ multiplex PCR, and the TCRdb table lists in-frame clones only, not all of them. The table lists fewer than 250,000 clones, roughly four fifths of them singletons, with approximately 2.8% in the top ten. Sequences were obtained from PBMCs. The receptors come from a woman in her twenties or thirties in good health and CMV-seropositive.

The J gene is TRBJ1-5, the V gene TRBV4-1; TRBD1 aligns across 9 bases. The CDR3 has 16 amino acids. Germline assignment: CDR1 MGHRA and CDR2 YSYEKL. V lost 1 base, J lost 1 base, and 2 bases stayed unmatched. CDR3 nucleotides: TGCGCCAGCAGCCAAGCCGGACAGGGGAGCAATCAGCCCCAGCATTTT. This encodes CASSQAGQGSNQPQHF.

This chain connects TRBV28 to TRBJ2-7, with D possibly matching TRBD1 (5 bases). This CDR3 spans 10 amino acids. Germline CDR1 is MDHEN and CDR2 is SYDVKM. Trimming removed 10 bases from V and 7 bases from J, with 11 bases in between. The CDR3 reads CAIGVEEQYF. The CDR3, as DNA: TGTGCCATAGGGGTAGAGGAGCAGTACTTC.

This sequence joins TRBV18 and TRBJ2-7, with D perhaps matching TRBD1 (5 bases). Germline CDR1 reads KGHSH; CDR2 reads LQKENI. The CDR3 runs to 14 residues. V gave up 3 bases and J gave up 4 bases, with 13 bases separating them. The CDR3 here is CASSPTAETYEQYF. CDR3 nucleotide sequence: TGTGCCAGCTCACCGACAGCAGAAACGTACGAGCAGTACTTC.

The rearrangement uses TRBV27 and TRBJ2-5; 7 bases fit TRBD2. Per germline, CDR1 MNHEY and CDR2 SMNVEV (reference sequence). J was trimmed by 5 bases and V by 4 bases; bases with no gene match: 13. CDR3 length: 16 amino acids. The CDR3 is CASSSHQAGPRETQYF. CDR3 coding DNA: TGTGCCAGCAGTTCCCATCAAGCGGGACCAAGGGAGACCCAGTACTTC.

The J gene is TRBJ2-5, the V gene TRBV5-8; 9 bases agree with TRBD1. Germline V gene sequence: CDR1 SGHTS, CDR2 YDEGEE. V lost 4 bases and J lost 0; bases outside the gene matches: 4. This CDR3 region has 15 residues. CDR3 coding DNA: TGTGCCAGCAGCCCCGGGACAGGGTACCAAGAGACCCAGTACTTC. This codes for CASSPGTGYQETQYF.

The CDR3 bases are TGTGCCAGCAGCACTTACACAGATACGCAGTATTTT. Translating it yields CASSTYTDTQYF. V gene TRBV7-2 combines with J gene TRBJ2-3; D gene uncertain. Trimming removed 5 bases from V and 2 bases from J, with 5 bases in between. Germline-derived CDR1 and CDR2 are SGHTA and FQGNSA. This CDR3 has 12 residues.

This clone was observed a single time. The CDR3 region is CASSPGTIAEPQETQYF. CDR3 DNA: TGTGCCAGCTCACCGGGCACTATAGCGGAACCGCAAGAGACCCAGTACTTC. V is TRBV18 and J is TRBJ2-5; D is perhaps TRBD2 (6 bases). The CDR3 is 17 residues long. Germline V lookup: CDR1 KGHSH, CDR2 LQKENI. The V end lost 3 bases, the J end lost 2 bases, and 19 bases lay between the germline ends.

The rearrangement links TRBV11-2 to TRBJ2-3, with 12 bases fitting TRBD2. This CDR3 comprises 13 residues. V gave up 5 bases and J gave up 9 bases; unmatched junction bases: 3. Germline lookup yields CDR1 SGHAT and CDR2 FQNNGV. The CDR3 is CASSATSGRTQYF. CDR3 coding DNA: TGTGCCAGCAGCGCGACTAGCGGGAGAACGCAGTATTTT.

This chain joins TRBV7-9 and TRBJ2-2, with 10 bases matching TRBD2. J lost 4 bases, V lost 2 bases, and 1 base had no gene match. This CDR3 spans 15 amino acids. The germline V gene encodes CDR1 SEHNR and CDR2 FQNEAQ (reference sequence). Written as DNA, the CDR3 is TGTGCCAGCAGCTTACCTAGCGGGGGCACCGGGGAGCTGTTTTTT. It codes for CASSLPSGGTGELFF.

The chain combines TRBV18 with TRBJ2-7, with D uncertain. V lost 2 bases and J 1 base, leaving 6 bases between the germline ends. The germline gives CDR1 KGHSH, CDR2 LQKENI. The CDR3 extends over 13 amino acids. The CDR3 nucleotides read TGTGCCAGCTCACCATCCCGTTCCTACGAGCAGTACTTC. It is translated as CASSPSRSYEQYF.

The chain joins TRBV28 to TRBJ2-7; D is undetermined. The CDR3 is 12 amino acids. Trimming stripped 1 base from V and 3 bases from J, with 4 bases between. The germline V gene has CDR1 MDHEN and CDR2 SYDVKM. CDR3 nucleotides: TGTGCCAGCAGTTTATTTAACTACGAGCAGTACTTC. This codes for CASSLFNYEQYF.

The rearrangement links TRBV28 to TRBJ2-3; D gene uncertain. Trimming stripped 5 bases from V and 5 bases from J, with 23 bases between. Germline CDR1 MDHEN, CDR2 SYDVKM. This CDR3 is built from 17 residues. The CDR3 DNA reads as TGTGCCAGCAGTCCCATTCGCCTCGCCGAGAACGGAGATACGCAGTATTTT. Its protein product is CASSPIRLAENGDTQYF.

The J gene is TRBJ2-5, the V gene TRBV27; D is perhaps TRBD2 (6 bases). V lost 1 base and J 1 base, leaving 13 bases between the germline ends. The germline gives CDR1 MNHEY, CDR2 SMNVEV (reference sequence). The CDR3 is 16 residues long. CDR3 in DNA: TGTGCCAGCAGTTTATTAGGCGGGATAACCCAAGAGACCCAGTACTTC. This encodes CASSLLGGITQETQYF.

DNA of the CDR3: TGTGCCAGCACCTCCACGTTTGACAGGGCTGGAAACACCATATATTTT. The encoded protein is CASTSTFDRAGNTIYF. The V and J genes are TRBV2 and TRBJ1-3; TRBD1 aligns across 7 bases. J lost 2 bases, V lost 7 bases, and 11 bases had no gene match. This CDR3 is 16 amino acids long. Germline V lookup: CDR1 SNHLY, CDR2 FYNNEI. The variable domain in full, with the rest retrieved from reference TRBV2 and TRBJ1-3, is EPEVTQTPSHQVTQMGQEVILRCVPISNHLYFYWYRQILGQKVEFLVSFYNNEISEKSEIFDDQFSVERPDGSNFTLKIRSTKLEDSAMYFCASTSTFDRAGNTIYFGEGSWLTVV.

This chain links TRBV7-8 with TRBJ1-5, with D unclear. The CDR3 spans 15 residues. The V end was cut by 5 bases, the J end by 0 bases, with 11 bases between. Germline CDR1 SGHVS, CDR2 FQNEAQ. CDR3 residues: CASSARESSNQPQHF. The CDR3 DNA is TGTGCCAGCAGCGCTCGAGAAAGTAGCAATCAGCCCCAGCATTTT. The full variable domain, its missing parts supplied by reference TRBV7-8 and TRBJ1-5, is GAGVSQSPRYKVAKRGQDVALRCDPISGHVSLFWYQQALGQGPEFLTYFQNEAQLDKSGLPSDRFFAERPEGSVSTLKIQRTQQEDSAVYLCASSARESSNQPQHFGDGTRLSIL.

This clone came up a few times. This sequence joins TRBV2 and TRBJ2-2; TRBD2 matches 9 bases. The V gene end was trimmed by 4 bases and the J gene end by 5 bases; junction bases not matched to a gene: 5. Germline lookup yields CDR1 SNHLY and CDR2 FYNNEI. The CDR3 totals 15 residues. DNA of the CDR3: TGTGCCAGCAGTGGATCGCGGGAGGGAACCGGGGAGCTGTTTTTT. Amino acids: CASSGSREGTGELFF.

V gene TRBV5-1 combines with J gene TRBJ2-3; TRBD2 matches at 9 bases. The V segment lost 4 bases and the J segment 5 bases; nucleotides outside the gene matches: 5. Germline loops: CDR1 SGHRS, CDR2 YFSETQ. The CDR3 is made up of 14 amino acids. The CDR3: CASSGGREIDTQYF. The CDR3, as DNA: TGCGCCAGCAGCGGCGGGAGGGAGATAGATACGCAGTATTTT.

The V and J genes are TRBV11-2 and TRBJ2-3; D not resolved. V lost 5 bases and J lost 7, with 16 bases in between. This CDR3 region has 14 residues. Germline CDR1 SGHAT, CDR2 FQNNGV. The CDR3: CASSTIPSTNTQYF. The CDR3, as DNA: TGTGCCAGCAGCACCATTCCCTCGACAAATACGCAGTATTTT. Based on the CDR3 plus reference TRBV11-2 and TRBJ2-3, the full variable domain is EAGVAQSPRYKIIEKRQSVAFWCNPISGHATLYWYQQILGQGPKLLIQFQNNGVVDDSQLPKDRFSAERLKGVDSTLKIQPAKLEDSAVYLCASSTIPSTNTQYFGPGTRLTVL.

This chain connects TRBV28 to TRBJ2-7; 8 nucleotides line up with TRBD2. With V trimmed by 5 bases and J by 7 bases, 16 bases remained unmatched. This CDR3 has 16 residues. Germline CDR1 is MDHEN and CDR2 is SYDVKM. Here the CDR3 DNA reads TGTGCCAGCAGTCCCCAAACAAGGAGCGGGAGATATGAGCAGTACTTC. As protein: CASSPQTRSGRYEQYF. The whole variable domain, filled in from reference TRBV28 and TRBJ2-7, reads DVKVTQSSRYLVKRTGEKVFLECVQDMDHENMFWYRQDPGLGLRLIYFSYDVKMKEKGDIPEGYSVSREKKERFSLILESASTNQTSMYLCASSPQTRSGRYEQYFGPGTRLTVT.

The chain employs TRBV7-9 and TRBJ2-3, with 9 bases identical to TRBD1. J lost 3 bases, V lost 3 bases, and 4 bases had no gene match. Germline loops: CDR1 SEHNR, CDR2 FQNEAQ (reference sequence). The CDR3 has 15 residues. CDR3 protein: CASSFRDRDTDTQYF. The CDR3, as DNA: TGTGCCAGCAGCTTCCGGGACAGGGATACAGATACGCAGTATTTT.

This chain joins TRBV28 and TRBJ2-7, with TRBD2 matching 11 bases. Trimming removed 7 bases from V and 4 bases from J; junction bases left unmatched: 6. This CDR3 comprises 14 residues. CDR1 is MDHEN, CDR2 SYDVKM, per germline. CDR3: CASTLAGGYYEQYF. The DNA for the CDR3 is TGTGCCAGCACATTAGCGGGGGGGTATTACGAGCAGTACTTC.

The V and J genes are TRBV14 and TRBJ2-3, with TRBD2 identical over 10 bases. With 1 base clipped from V and 0 bases from J, the junction kept 10 bases outside the gene matches. The CDR3 extends over 19 amino acids. Germline V gene sequence: CDR1 SGHDN, CDR2 FVKESK. The CDR3 DNA reads as TGTGCCAGCAGCCAAGGTGTAGCGGGAGGCTTTAAAAGCACAGATACGCAGTATTTT. Protein product: CASSQGVAGGFKSTDTQYF.

This clone has only a few counts. V is TRBV12-1 and J is TRBJ2-3; the table's D gene call, TRBD2, was not cross checked with the DNA. TRBV12-1 is shown as a pseudogene. The CDR3 contains 18 residues. CDR3 in DNA: TGTGCCAGCAGCTCCCTTGGACTAGCGGGAGGGAGCACAGATACGCAGTATTTT. Protein product: CASSSLGLAGGSTDTQYF.

This chain uses TRBV28 with TRBJ1-2, with D unclear. The length of the CDR3 is 14 residues. V was cut by 3 bases and J by 4 bases, with 12 bases left in between. Germline V gene sequence: CDR1 MDHEN, CDR2 SYDVKM. The CDR3 coding sequence is TGTGCCAGCAGTTTCGGAGACTTGACCTATGGCTACACCTTC. Amino acids: CASSFGDLTYGYTF.

This CDR3 is CASSQDRVFSVNEQFF. Here the CDR3 DNA reads TGCGCCAGCAGCCAAGATCGCGTCTTTTCTGTCAATGAGCAGTTCTTC. The rearrangement uses TRBV4-1 and TRBJ2-1; D gene ambiguous. CDR1 MGHRA and CDR2 YSYEKL come from the germline V gene. V was clipped by 0 bases and J by 6 bases, with 15 bases between them. The CDR3 contains 16 residues.

The rearrangement uses TRBV6-1 and TRBJ2-5; 14 nucleotides line up with TRBD2. Near its end, the DNA agrees better with TRBJ2-7, so the J call may be wrong. The CDR3 sequence is 15 residues long. Per germline, CDR1 MNHNS and CDR2 SASEGT. The CDR3 sequence is CAKGLAGVDSYEQYF. CDR3 DNA sequence: TGTGCCAAGGGACTAGCGGGAGTGGATTCCTACGAGCAGTACTTC.

This chain connects TRBV6-6 to TRBJ1-3; D unclear. V shed 7 bases and J shed 0 bases, with 13 bases lying between them. The CDR3 runs 15 residues. Germline CDR1 MNHNY, CDR2 SVGAGI (reference sequence). The DNA of the CDR3 is TGTGCCAGCAACACACAGCTTAACTCTGGAAACACCATATATTTT. This sequence encodes CASNTQLNSGNTIYF.

This clone came up once. The gene calls are TRBV19 and TRBJ1-3; the D gene is possibly TRBD1 (5 bases). Trimming cost V 5 bases and J 1 base, with 9 bases left between them. CDR1 LNHDA and CDR2 SQIVND come from the germline V gene (reference sequence). The CDR3 length is 14 residues. The CDR3 region has the DNA TGTGCCAGTAGTGTCGGGGGATCTGGAAACACCATATATTTT. Its protein is CASSVGGSGNTIYF. Together with reference TRBV19 and TRBJ1-3, the CDR3 gives the full variable domain: DGGITQSPKYLFRKEGQNVTLSCEQNLNHDAMYWYRQDPGQGLRLIYYSQIVNDFQKGDIAEGYSVSREKKESFPLTVTSAQKNPTAFYLCASSVGGSGNTIYFGEGSWLTVV.

The chain is built from TRBV6-1 and TRBJ2-3; 9 bases align to TRBD2. With V trimmed by 4 bases and J by 0 bases, 2 bases remained unmatched. CDR1 is MNHNS, CDR2 SASEGT, per germline. The CDR3 is 15 residues long. DNA of the CDR3: TGTGCCAGCAGTGCCCTAGCGGGAAGCACAGATACGCAGTATTTT. It encodes CASSALAGSTDTQYF.

V is TRBV18 and J is TRBJ2-5, with 9 bases identical to TRBD1. This CDR3 has 14 residues. The V segment lost 4 bases and the J segment 4 bases; nucleotides outside the gene matches: 4. Germline V gives CDR1 KGHSH, CDR2 LQKENI. This CDR3 reads CASSRPDRGETQYF. DNA for the CDR3: TGTGCCAGCTCACGACCGGACAGGGGAGAGACCCAGTACTTC.